These T cell receptor beta chains were read from a single sample in a study of blood T cells in healthy people across ages. TCRdb re-derived calls from the 5' RACE reads in MiXCR, one entry per CDR3 protein. The table includes some 760,000 distinct CDR3 sequences, 20% to 25% detected once. This sample also belongs to another study, concerning T cells of mothers and their children.

Sequencing used blood. The receptors here all came from a boy between 10 and 17 years old in good health. The CDR3 runs from the conserved cysteine through the conserved F or W. D genes are given only for firm matches.

. | 14 | TRBJ1-4 | TRBV7-2 | CASSPGRINEKLFF
. | 13 | TRBJ2-1 | TRBV2 | CASSEWPENVQFF
. | 16 | TRBJ1-3 | TRBV5-1 | CASSPRQLYSGNTIYF
TRBD2 | 15 | TRBJ2-3 | TRBV5-1 | CASSLSGGPADTQYF
. | 15 | TRBJ1-3 | TRBV7-9 | CASSPRDSSGNTIYF
TRBD2 | 17 | TRBJ2-2 | TRBV4-3 | CASSHGTSGVNTGELFF
TRBD1 | 16 | TRBJ2-5 | TRBV20-1 | CSATQRDRVPQETQYF
. | 15 | TRBJ2-5 | TRBV3-1 | CASSQARGPQETQYF
. | 17 | TRBJ2-1 | TRBV4-2 | CASSQDVPGSPYNEQFF
. | 12 | TRBJ1-1 | TRBV18 | CASSLRTEEAFF
TRBD1 | 14 | TRBJ1-1 | TRBV20-1 | CSARGTGLGTEAFF
. | 14 | TRBJ2-7 | TRBV11-2 | CASSLDPGAHEQYF
. | 12 | TRBJ2-2 | TRBV5-1 | CASRGGTGELFF
. | 13 | TRBJ2-1 | TRBV29-1 | CSVGISSYNEQFF
. | 14 | TRBJ2-7 | TRBV28 | CASTVQGGSYEQYF
. | 14 | TRBJ1-2 | TRBV6-5 | CASSPGVDGYGYTF
. | 17 | TRBJ2-1 | TRBV5-1 | CASSSVLLGASYNEQFF
TRBD1 | 16 | TRBJ1-2 | TRBV7-2 | CASSLDPETGYYGYTF
. | 13 | TRBJ1-1 | TRBV19 | CASSIGRATEAFF
. | 12 | TRBJ1-6 | TRBV5-4 | CASSLIGSPLHF